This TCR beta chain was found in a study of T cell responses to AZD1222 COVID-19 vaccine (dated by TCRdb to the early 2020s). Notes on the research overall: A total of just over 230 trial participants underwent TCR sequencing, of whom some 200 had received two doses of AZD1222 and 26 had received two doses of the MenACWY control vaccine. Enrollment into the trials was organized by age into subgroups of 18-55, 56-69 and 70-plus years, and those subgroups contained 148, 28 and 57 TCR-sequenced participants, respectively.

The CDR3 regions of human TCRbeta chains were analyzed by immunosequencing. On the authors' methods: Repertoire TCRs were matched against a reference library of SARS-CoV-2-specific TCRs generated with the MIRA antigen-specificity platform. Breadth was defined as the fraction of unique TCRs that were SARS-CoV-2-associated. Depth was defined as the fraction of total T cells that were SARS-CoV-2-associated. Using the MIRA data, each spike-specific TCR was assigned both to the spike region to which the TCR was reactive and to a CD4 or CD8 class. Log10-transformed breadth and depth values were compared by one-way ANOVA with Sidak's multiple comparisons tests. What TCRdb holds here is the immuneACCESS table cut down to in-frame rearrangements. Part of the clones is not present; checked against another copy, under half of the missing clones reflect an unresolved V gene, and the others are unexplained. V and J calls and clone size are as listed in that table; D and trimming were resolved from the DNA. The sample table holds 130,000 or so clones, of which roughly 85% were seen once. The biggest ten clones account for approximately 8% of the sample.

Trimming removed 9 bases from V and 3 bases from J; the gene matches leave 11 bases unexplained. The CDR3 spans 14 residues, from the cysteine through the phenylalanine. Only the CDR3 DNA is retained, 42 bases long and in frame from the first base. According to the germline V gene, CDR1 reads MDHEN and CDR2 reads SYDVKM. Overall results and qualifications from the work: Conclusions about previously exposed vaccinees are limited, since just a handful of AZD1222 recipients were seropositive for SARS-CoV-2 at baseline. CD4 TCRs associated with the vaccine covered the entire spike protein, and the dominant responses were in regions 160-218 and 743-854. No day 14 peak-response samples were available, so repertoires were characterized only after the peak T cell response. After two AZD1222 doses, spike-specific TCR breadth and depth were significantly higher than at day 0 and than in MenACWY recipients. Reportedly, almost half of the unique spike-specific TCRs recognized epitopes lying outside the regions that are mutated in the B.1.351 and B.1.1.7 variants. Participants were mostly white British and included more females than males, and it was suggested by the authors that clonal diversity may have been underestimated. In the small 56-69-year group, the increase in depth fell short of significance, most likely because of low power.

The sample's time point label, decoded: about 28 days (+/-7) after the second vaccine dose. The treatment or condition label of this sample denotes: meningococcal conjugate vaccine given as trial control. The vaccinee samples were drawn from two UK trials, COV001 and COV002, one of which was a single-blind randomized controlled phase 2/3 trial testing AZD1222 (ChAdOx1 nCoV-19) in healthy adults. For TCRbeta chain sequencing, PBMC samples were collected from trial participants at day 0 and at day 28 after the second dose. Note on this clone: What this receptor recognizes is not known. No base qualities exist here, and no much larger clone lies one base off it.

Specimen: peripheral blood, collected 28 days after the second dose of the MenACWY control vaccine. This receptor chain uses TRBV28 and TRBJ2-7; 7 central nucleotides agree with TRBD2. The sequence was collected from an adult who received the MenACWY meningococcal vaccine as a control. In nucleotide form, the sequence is TGTGCCAGTCGGGGCACGCTAGCGGTCTACGAGCAGTACTTC. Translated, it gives CASRGTLAVYEQYF.